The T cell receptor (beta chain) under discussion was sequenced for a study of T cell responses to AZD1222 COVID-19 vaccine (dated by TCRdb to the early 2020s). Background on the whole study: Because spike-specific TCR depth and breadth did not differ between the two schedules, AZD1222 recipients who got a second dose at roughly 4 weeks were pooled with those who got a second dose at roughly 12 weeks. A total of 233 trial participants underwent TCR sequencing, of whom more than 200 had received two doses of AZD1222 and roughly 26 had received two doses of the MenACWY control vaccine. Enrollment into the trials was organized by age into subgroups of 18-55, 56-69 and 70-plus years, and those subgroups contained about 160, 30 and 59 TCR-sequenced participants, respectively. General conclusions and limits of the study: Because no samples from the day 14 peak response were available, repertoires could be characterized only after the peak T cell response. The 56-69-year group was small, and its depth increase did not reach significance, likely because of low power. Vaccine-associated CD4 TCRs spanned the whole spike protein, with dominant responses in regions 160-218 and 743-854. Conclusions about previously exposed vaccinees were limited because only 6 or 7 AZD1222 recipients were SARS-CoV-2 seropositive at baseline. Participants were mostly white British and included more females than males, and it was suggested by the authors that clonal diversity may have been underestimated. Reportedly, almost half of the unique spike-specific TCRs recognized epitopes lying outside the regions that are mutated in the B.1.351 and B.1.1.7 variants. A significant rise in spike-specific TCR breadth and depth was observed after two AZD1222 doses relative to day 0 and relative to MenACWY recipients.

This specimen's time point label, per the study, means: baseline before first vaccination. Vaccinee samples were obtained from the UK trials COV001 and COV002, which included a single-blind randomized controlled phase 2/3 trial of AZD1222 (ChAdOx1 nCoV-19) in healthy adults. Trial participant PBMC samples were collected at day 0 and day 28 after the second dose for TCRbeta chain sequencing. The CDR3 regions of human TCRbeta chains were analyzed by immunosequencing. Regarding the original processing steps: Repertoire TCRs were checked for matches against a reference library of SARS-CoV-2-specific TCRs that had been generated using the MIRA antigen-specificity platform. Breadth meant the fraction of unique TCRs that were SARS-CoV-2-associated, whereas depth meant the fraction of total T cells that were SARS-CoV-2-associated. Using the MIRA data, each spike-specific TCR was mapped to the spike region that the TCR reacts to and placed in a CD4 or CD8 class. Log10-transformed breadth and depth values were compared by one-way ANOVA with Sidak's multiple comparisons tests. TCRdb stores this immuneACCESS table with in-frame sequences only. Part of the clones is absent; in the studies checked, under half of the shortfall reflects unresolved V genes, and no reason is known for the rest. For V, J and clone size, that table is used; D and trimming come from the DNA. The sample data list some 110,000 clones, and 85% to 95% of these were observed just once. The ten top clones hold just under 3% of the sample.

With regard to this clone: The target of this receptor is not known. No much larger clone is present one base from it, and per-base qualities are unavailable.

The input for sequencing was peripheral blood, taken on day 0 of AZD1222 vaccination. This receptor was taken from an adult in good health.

The CDR3 here reads CSVIGFGNTIYF. The DNA reads as follows: TGCAGCGTTATAGGGTTTGGAAACACCATATATTTT. The chain joins TRBV29-1 to TRBJ1-3, with no D gene named confidently. CDR1 and CDR2, looked up from the germline V gene, are SQVTM and ANQGSEA. V is clipped by 5 bases and J by 3 bases, and the sequence between their germline boundaries is 8 bases long. From cysteine to phenylalanine, the CDR3 is 12 amino acids long. The DNA shown is the 36-base CDR3, in frame from base 1.